The 5 T cell receptor beta chains presented below share a single source sample, sequenced in a study of beta chain features in type 1 diabetes. The investigators reverse transcribed all of the isolated RNA, so they sequenced expressed TCRB transcripts. The method was immunoSEQ multiplex PCR; TCRdb's version includes in-frame clones alone and lacks a portion of them. The table has 150,000 or so clones, approximately 8.4% seen once. The source material was central memory CD4+ T cells from blood. Receptors were obtained from a woman between 18 and 29 years old in good health.

The chain links TRBV30 to TRBJ1-4; D might be TRBD1 (6 bases). The germline V gene has CDR1 GTSNPN and CDR2 SVGIG (reference sequence). The CDR3 extends over 13 amino acids. The CDR3 region is CAGDTLGDEKLFF. DNA for the CDR3: TGTGCAGGGGACACCCTCGGGGATGAAAAACTGTTTTTT.

The table lists this clone with a few counts. The rearrangement uses TRBV7-3 and TRBJ2-5; 7 bases line up with TRBD1. Germline V gives CDR1 SGHTA, CDR2 FQGTGA. Trimming removed 5 bases from V and 5 bases from J; junction bases left unmatched: 8. CDR3 size: 14 residues. The CDR3 region has the DNA TGTGCCAGCAGCCCAGAGGGGGCGCGGGAGACCCAGTACTTC. Translated, it gives CASSPEGARETQYF.

This sequence joins TRBV7-9 and TRBJ1-2, with D unclear. Trimming removed 5 bases from V and 2 bases from J, with 9 bases in between. Germline V CDR1 and CDR2: SEHNR, FQNEAQ (reference sequence). This CDR3 is 13 amino acids long. The CDR3 nucleotides read TGTGCCAGCAGCCTCAGGAAAAACTATGGCTACACCTTC. It is translated as CASSLRKNYGYTF.

The V call is TRBV18, the J call TRBJ2-2; D gene uncertain. V was shortened by 2 bases and J by 0 bases, with 13 bases between the two germline ends. There are 17 residues in the CDR3. Per the germline V gene, CDR1 is KGHSH and CDR2 is LQKENI. CDR3 coding DNA: TGTGCCAGCTCACCAATTCGAGGTGTACCGAACACCGGGGAGCTGTTTTTT. It is translated as CASSPIRGVPNTGELFF.

V and J are TRBV5-1 and TRBJ1-4, with D possibly TRBD1 on 6 matching bases. The germline gives CDR1 SGHRS, CDR2 YFSETQ. CDR3 length equals 15 residues. Trimming pared 0 bases from V and 5 bases from J, leaving 11 bases between. CDR3 coding DNA: TGCGCCAGCAGCTTGGTTGGGGGCACCAATGAAAAACTGTTTTTT. Translating gives CASSLVGGTNEKLFF.